The 11 T cell receptor beta chains reported below all come from one sample, sequenced in a study of naive and memory T cell subsets. Study conclusions and caveats: Especially in CD8 cells, naive repertoires contained a few larger clonotypes, possibly CD45RA-re-expressing memory cells.

Their antigens remain unidentified. Both TRBC1 and TRBC2 were covered by a beta constant-region primer of two equimolar oligonucleotides. Four rounds of PCR amplified the ligated cDNA using nested alpha and beta constant-region primers plus SP2. One entry per CDR3 protein, called by TCRdb with MiXCR from the UMI-ligation and nested PCR reads. The data hold around 160,000 distinct CDR3 sequences, with over 20% observed a single time. Sequenced: naive CD4+ T cells from blood. The receptors were sampled from a human donor in good health.

This clonotype has just a few counts. V is TRBV19 and J is TRBJ1-2; no firm D call. CDR3 size: 15 residues. Germline assignment: CDR1 LNHDA and CDR2 SQIVND (reference sequence). With 7 bases removed from V and 6 bases from J, the gap between germline ends came to 21 bases. The DNA of the CDR3 is TGTGCCAGTACCAAACGGTCAGGACGAAGCCATGGCTACACCTTC. Its translation: CASTKRSGRSHGYTF.

The chain links TRBV11-1 to TRBJ2-4, with D possibly TRBD2 on 5 matching bases. The CDR3 runs 15 residues. V lost 1 base to trimming and J lost 0 bases, with 7 bases between them. Germline V gene sequence: CDR1 SGHAT, CDR2 FQDESV (reference sequence). CDR3 sequence reads: CASSLVRGAKNIQYF. Written as DNA, the CDR3 is TGTGCCAGCAGCTTAGTTCGGGGAGCCAAAAACATTCAGTACTTC. The full variable domain, completed using reference TRBV11-1 and TRBJ2-4, is EAEVAQSPRYKITEKSQAVAFWCDPISGHATLYWYRQILGQGPELLVQFQDESVVDDSQLPKDRFSAERLKGVDSTLKIQPAELGDSAMYLCASSLVRGAKNIQYFGAGTRLSVL.

This clonotype occurred a few times. V gene TRBV20-1 combines with J gene TRBJ2-7, with 8 bases that match TRBD2. The CDR3 runs 16 residues. With V trimmed by 0 bases and J by 2 bases, 9 bases remained unmatched. The V gene's germline CDR1 is DFQATT and CDR2 SNEGSKA (reference sequence). The CDR3 sequence is CSARDLGGRLAYEQYF. The CDR3 DNA reads TGCAGTGCTAGAGATCTCGGCGGGAGGCTAGCCTACGAGCAGTACTTC.

The J gene is TRBJ2-7, the V gene TRBV2; 7 positions match TRBD1. The CDR3 totals 13 residues. V shed 9 bases, J shed 4 bases, and the junction held 9 bases outside the gene matches. Germline assignment: CDR1 SNHLY and CDR2 FYNNEI. In DNA, the CDR3 is TGTGCCAGTTGCCGGGACAGTGGATACGAGCAGTACTTC. Translating it yields CASCRDSGYEQYF.

This clonotype was recorded many times. CDR3 residues: CASRTPTSGNTNEQFF. Here the CDR3 DNA reads TGTGCCAGCAGGACCCCGACTAGCGGAAATACCAATGAGCAGTTCTTC. The J gene is TRBJ2-1, the V gene TRBV6-6; 9 nucleotides line up with TRBD2. After removal of 6 bases from V and 6 bases from J, the junction contained 12 bases not matched to a gene. Germline CDR1 is MNHNY and CDR2 is SVGAGI (reference sequence). CDR3 length equals 16 residues.

The V call is TRBV28, the J call TRBJ2-7; 7 nucleotides line up with TRBD1. Germline-derived CDR1 and CDR2 are MDHEN and SYDVKM. The CDR3 consists of 15 residues. The V and J ends lost 5 bases and 2 bases, in that order; junction bases with no gene match: 9. CDR3 DNA: TGTGCCAGCAGTCGTCCCGGGACAGCTACCTACGAGCAGTACTTC. Its protein is CASSRPGTATYEQYF.

The rearrangement uses TRBV5-1 and TRBJ2-4; possible D gene TRBD1, 5 bases. The CDR3 extends over 13 amino acids. The V end lost 0 bases, the J end lost 6 bases, and 7 bases lay between the germline ends. Germline-derived CDR1 and CDR2 are SGHRS and YFSETQ. The CDR3 DNA reads TGCGCCAGCAGCTTGGCGCAGGGAAACATTCAGTACTTC. It translates to CASSLAQGNIQYF.

This clonotype was recorded a few times. This sequence joins TRBV12-3 or TRBV12-4 and TRBJ2-2; the D call may be TRBD1 or TRBD2 (6 bases each). The V end was cut by 4 bases, the J end by 3 bases, with 18 bases between. The length of the CDR3 is 17 residues. For the CDR3, the DNA is TGTGCCAGCAGTTCCCCCCCGACTAGGGGGGACACCGGGGAGCTGTTTTTT. Translation: CASSSPPTRGDTGELFF.

The V and J genes are TRBV6-1 and TRBJ1-5; 7 nucleotides agree with TRBD1. The CDR3 has 15 amino acids. V shed 6 bases and J 1 base; nucleotides not matched to a gene: 6. CDR1 is MNHNS, CDR2 SASEGT, per germline. The CDR3 nucleotides read TGTGCCAGCAGACATACGACAGGGAGCAATCAGCCCCAGCATTTT. It is translated as CASRHTTGSNQPQHF.

This clonotype was counted only a few times. The chain has TRBV7-9 and TRBJ2-6, with a tentative D call TRBD1 (7 bases). Germline V gives CDR1 SEHNR, CDR2 FQNEAQ (reference sequence). This CDR3 has 13 residues. The V gene lost 5 bases and the J gene lost 11 bases, with 13 bases spanning the gap. Written as DNA, the CDR3 is TGTGCCAGCAGCCCAGGGGGGTTCGACGTCCTGACTTTC. Protein sequence: CASSPGGFDVLTF.

V is TRBV15 and J is TRBJ1-5, with no clear D. Per the germline V gene, CDR1 is LNHNV and CDR2 is YYDKDF (reference sequence). The CDR3 contains 12 residues. V lost 2 bases to trimming and J lost 4 bases, with 3 bases between them. The CDR3 spells CATSRPNQPQHF. In nucleotides, the CDR3 is TGTGCCACCAGCAGACCTAATCAGCCCCAGCATTTT.